These 31 T cell receptor beta chains came from one sample sequenced in a study of vaccination and CD4 T cells after COVID-19. These receptors' antigens are unknown. The treatment: approximately nine-day PBMC culture with coronavirus spike peptide pools or control peptides (ViraFEST assay). Scientists ran DNA taken from cultured CD4+ T cells through the Oncomine TCR Beta short-read assay for sequencing. From the PCR reads, TCRdb called clonotypes with MiXCR, one entry per CDR3 protein. The sample holds around 20,000 distinct CDR3 sequences; about 39% are singletons and the top ten take 6.3%. This specimen consisted of CD4+ T cells from blood, cultured in vitro, obtained before SARS-CoV-2 vaccination. These receptors were obtained from a human donor who had recovered from COVID-19.

This sequence joins TRBV20-1 and TRBJ1-1; D ambiguous. Germline assignment: CDR1 DFQATT and CDR2 SNEGSKA (reference sequence). V was cut by 0 bases and J by 3 bases, with 8 bases left in between. This CDR3 has 13 residues. CDR3 nucleotide sequence: TGCAGTGCTAGAGATCAGCCCTACACTGAAGCTTTCTTT. As protein: CSARDQPYTEAFF.

This chain links TRBV11-3 with TRBJ1-1; tentatively, D is TRBD1 (6 bases). Trimming took off 3 bases at V and 1 base at J, with 12 bases between the two ends. This CDR3 spans 15 amino acids. Germline values: CDR1 SGHNT, CDR2 YENEEA. The DNA of the CDR3 is TGTGCCAGCAGCTTTCTAGGGGGAAGGAACACTGAAGCTTTCTTT. It codes for CASSFLGGRNTEAFF.

This clonotype was detected a few times. The rearrangement uses TRBV27 and TRBJ2-3; D is perhaps TRBD2 (6 bases). Trimming removed 2 bases at V and 2 bases at J, with 11 bases between. The CDR3 covers 15 residues. CDR1 and CDR2 (germline): MNHEY, SMNVEV (reference sequence). This CDR3 reads CASSLDGSNTDTQYF. The CDR3 DNA is TGTGCCAGCAGTTTAGACGGGAGCAACACAGATACGCAGTATTTT.

This clonotype is deemed medium-sized. This chain uses TRBV6-1 with TRBJ2-1; 10 bases map to TRBD1. V gave up 3 bases and J gave up 12 bases; unmatched junction bases: 5. Germline CDR1 reads MNHNS; CDR2 reads SASEGT. The CDR3 extends over 13 amino acids. The CDR3 DNA follows: TGTGCCAGCAGTGACCGGGACAGGGGAATGCAGTTCTTC. Translating it yields CASSDRDRGMQFF.

This clonotype was recorded a few times. J is TRBJ2-2 and V is TRBV27, with a tentative D call TRBD1 (5 bases). V was clipped by 7 bases and J by 1 base, with 13 bases between them. This CDR3 contains 15 residues. Germline-derived CDR1 and CDR2 are MNHEY and SMNVEV (reference sequence). Written as DNA, the CDR3 is TGTGCCAGCACCCGACAGCCCCTGAACACCGGGGAGCTGTTTTTT. Translated: CASTRQPLNTGELFF.

This clonotype has a handful of counts. The rearrangement joins TRBV20-1 to TRBJ2-3; TRBD2 is a possible D gene (5 bases). The CDR3 extends over 14 amino acids. Germline values: CDR1 DFQATT, CDR2 SNEGSKA (reference sequence). V lost 3 bases and J lost 0, with 10 bases in between. The CDR3 bases are TGCAGTGCTAGTTTCGGGGTTAGCACAGATACGCAGTATTTT. It specifies CSASFGVSTDTQYF.

V is TRBV10-3 and J is TRBJ1-2; the D is unclear. The CDR3 is 11 amino acids. Germline V gene sequence: CDR1 ENHRY, CDR2 SYGVKD. The ends were cut back, 6 bases at V and 5 bases at J, with 7 bases in the middle. CDR3 amino acids: CAISANYGYTF. The CDR3 DNA reads TGTGCCATCAGCGCGAATTATGGCTACACCTTC.

This clonotype was seen a handful of times. The J gene is TRBJ1-5, the V gene TRBV6-2 or TRBV6-3, with D possibly being TRBD1 (5 bases). Germline assignment: CDR1 MNHEY and CDR2 SVGEGT. V was shortened by 7 bases and J by 7 bases, with 17 bases between the two germline ends. The CDR3 extends over 14 amino acids. CDR3 loop: CASTLPGGEQPQHF. The CDR3, as DNA: TGTGCCAGCACCCTTCCGGGAGGGGAACAGCCCCAGCATTTT.

This rearrangement joins TRBV6-5 to TRBJ2-3; D unresolved. The CDR3 extends over 15 amino acids. The V gene's germline CDR1 is MNHEY and CDR2 SVGAGI. V was trimmed by 4 bases and J by 2 bases, leaving 13 bases between them. CDR3: CASSSTGSYTDTQYF. The CDR3 bases are TGTGCCAGCAGTTCGACGGGCAGTTACACAGATACGCAGTATTTT.

The chain joins TRBV20-1 to TRBJ2-1; D might be TRBD1 (6 bases). This CDR3 has 15 residues. Trimming cost V 0 bases and J 8 bases, with 17 bases left between them. Germline-derived CDR1 and CDR2 are DFQATT and SNEGSKA (reference sequence). CDR3 DNA sequence: TGCAGTGCTAGAGATTTGGGGGCGATAGCCGATGAGCAGTTCTTC. This encodes CSARDLGAIADEQFF.

The chain uses TRBV27 and TRBJ2-1; D call uncertain. In germline, CDR1 is MNHEY, CDR2 SMNVEV (reference sequence). The CDR3 has 8 amino acids. V lost 7 bases and J lost 14, with 6 bases in between. CDR3 DNA sequence: TGTGCCAGCAAAAGGAAGTTCTTC. Amino acid sequence: CASKRKFF.

The rearrangement links TRBV7-2 to TRBJ1-5; 9 bases are a match to TRBD1. With 1 base clipped from V and 10 bases from J, the junction kept 8 bases outside the gene matches. Germline CDR1 is SGHTA and CDR2 is FQGNSA. The CDR3 has 15 residues. CDR3 region: CASSLGTGAQGPQHF. In DNA form, the CDR3 reads TGTGCCAGCAGCTTAGGGACAGGGGCGCAAGGACCCCAGCATTTT.

The V call is TRBV12-3 or TRBV12-4, the J call TRBJ1-6; D is perhaps TRBD1 (5 bases). This CDR3 has 16 amino acids. V lost 8 bases, J lost 5 bases, and 19 bases lay in between. The CDR3 reads CASGSRGGVHNSPLHF. As DNA, the CDR3 is TGTGCCAGCGGTTCTCGTGGGGGGGTCCATAATTCACCCCTCCACTTT.

V is TRBV5-4 and J is TRBJ1-2; D gene unclear. The germline gives CDR1 SGHNT, CDR2 YYREEE (reference sequence). This CDR3 contains 15 residues. V was clipped by 4 bases and J by 4 bases, with 17 bases between them. The CDR3 sequence is CASSPRFAESYGYTF. The CDR3 DNA follows: TGTGCCAGCAGCCCCCGATTCGCAGAGAGCTATGGCTACACCTTC.

This clonotype was observed a handful of times. V gene TRBV6-1 combines with J gene TRBJ1-2, with a tentative D call TRBD1 (6 bases). Germline V gene sequence: CDR1 MNHNS, CDR2 SASEGT. CDR3 length: 11 amino acids. The V end lost 11 bases, the J end lost 6 bases, and 13 bases lay between the germline ends. In nucleotides, the CDR3 is TGTGCCGCTCAGGGGACCCATGGCTACACCTTC. It codes for CAAQGTHGYTF.

The rearrangement links TRBV28 to TRBJ1-1; a possible D gene is TRBD1 (5 bases). This CDR3 is 15 amino acids long. CDR1 is MDHEN and CDR2 is SYDVKM in the germline V gene. Trimming removed 7 bases from V and 2 bases from J, with 17 bases in between. The DNA of the CDR3 is TGTGCCAGCACCGGGGGTGGGGCGTATAACACTGAAGCTTTCTTT. This codes for CASTGGGAYNTEAFF. The variable domain in full, completed from reference TRBV28 and TRBJ1-1, reads DVKVTQSSRYLVKRTGEKVFLECVQDMDHENMFWYRQDPGLGLRLIYFSYDVKMKEKGDIPEGYSVSREKKERFSLILESASTNQTSMYLCASTGGGAYNTEAFFGQGTRLTVV.

This chain links TRBV25-1 with TRBJ2-2; D possibly matches TRBD1 or TRBD2 (6 bases each). Germline V gene lookup returns CDR1 MGHDK and CDR2 SYGVNS. The CDR3 is made up of 14 amino acids. Trimming left V 2 bases short and J 6 bases short, with 10 bases between. CDR3 residues: CASSEIRGAGELFF. In DNA form, the CDR3 reads TGTGCCAGCAGTGAAATTAGGGGGGCCGGGGAGCTGTTTTTT.

The V gene is TRBV27, the J gene TRBJ2-3; possibly TRBD1 or TRBD2 for D (7 bases each). Trimming removed 5 bases at V and 0 bases at J, with 15 bases between. Germline V gene data show CDR1 as MNHEY and CDR2 as SMNVEV (reference sequence). This CDR3 comprises 16 residues. The CDR3, as DNA: TGTGCCAGCAGTAAGATCAGGGGGGGTAGCACAGATACGCAGTATTTT. It yields the protein CASSKIRGGSTDTQYF.

This clonotype came up a few times. The chain uses TRBV7-2 and TRBJ2-7, with D perhaps TRBD2 (7 bases). Gene TRBJ2-5 matches the end of the DNA better, so the J call may be wrong. CDR3 size: 14 residues. Germline V gives CDR1 SGHTA, CDR2 FQGNSA. The CDR3 region is CASSPSGGSGTQYF. The CDR3 DNA reads TGTGCCAGCAGCCCTTCGGGGGGCTCCGGGACCCAGTACTTC.

This chain connects TRBV24-1 to TRBJ2-7; maybe TRBD2 (5 bases). Germline CDR1 reads KGHDR; CDR2 reads SFDVKD. V was clipped by 7 bases and J by 10 bases, with 7 bases between them. The CDR3 has 9 amino acids. The CDR3 region is CATSGVQYF. CDR3 DNA sequence: TGTGCCACCAGCGGGGTTCAGTACTTC.

This clonotype was detected only a few times. In DNA form, the CDR3 reads TGTGCCAGCAGTCGGAGGGCTGGGCCTAACAGTGAGCAGTTCTTC. This encodes CASSRRAGPNSEQFF. The chain combines TRBV2 with TRBJ2-1; maybe TRBD2 (6 bases). Germline V lookup: CDR1 SNHLY, CDR2 FYNNEI. V gave up 5 bases and J gave up 9 bases, with 20 bases separating them. The CDR3 sequence is 15 residues long.

V is TRBV20-1 and J is TRBJ2-7; D is unresolved. Trimming cost V 3 bases and J 2 bases, with 11 bases left between them. The germline V gene encodes CDR1 DFQATT and CDR2 SNEGSKA (reference sequence). The CDR3 runs to 13 residues. The CDR3 loop is CSASQDPTYEQYF. CDR3 nucleotides: TGCAGTGCTAGCCAGGACCCGACCTACGAGCAGTACTTC.

This clonotype was counted a few times. This sequence joins TRBV5-1 and TRBJ1-5; tentatively, D is TRBD1 (6 bases). Germline CDR1 and CDR2: SGHRS and YFSETQ. There are 13 residues in the CDR3. V lost 4 bases to trimming and J lost 10 bases, with 15 bases between them. The CDR3 bases are TGCGCCAGCAGCGCTGTAACAGGGATTCCCCAGCATTTT. The encoded protein is CASSAVTGIPQHF.

This clonotype was counted a few times. The chain uses TRBV19 and TRBJ2-5; TRBD1 matches at 7 bases. Per the germline V gene, CDR1 is LNHDA and CDR2 is SQIVND (reference sequence). This CDR3 has 14 residues. With 9 bases clipped from V and 5 bases from J, the junction kept 12 bases outside the gene matches. CDR3 protein: CASHRTGDGETQYF. The CDR3 bases are TGTGCCAGCCACCGGACAGGAGACGGGGAGACCCAGTACTTC.

This clonotype was seen a handful of times. The rearrangement links TRBV11-2 to TRBJ1-1; 7 positions match TRBD1. This CDR3 has 15 amino acids. In germline, CDR1 is SGHAT, CDR2 FQNNGV. Trimming cost V 5 bases and J 1 base; bases outside gene matches: 7. CDR3 region: CASSLLTGTNTEAFF. The CDR3 region has the DNA TGTGCCAGCAGCCTTTTGACAGGGACGAACACTGAAGCTTTCTTT.

This clonotype was detected a few times. The gene calls are TRBV28 and TRBJ1-5; D call uncertain. Per the germline V gene, CDR1 is MDHEN and CDR2 is SYDVKM. The CDR3 totals 13 residues. The V and J ends lost 10 bases and 0 bases respectively, with 10 bases between them. CDR3: CATLLYSNQPQHF. Written as DNA, the CDR3 is TGTGCCACCTTACTCTATAGCAATCAGCCCCAGCATTTT.

This rearrangement joins TRBV11-2 to TRBJ1-2; 7 bases fit TRBD1. The CDR3 consists of 15 residues. Germline values: CDR1 SGHAT, CDR2 FQNNGV. V was clipped by 4 bases and J by 3 bases; unmatched bases: 8. The CDR3 loop reads CASSSGQPGDYGYTF. As DNA, the CDR3 is TGTGCCAGCAGCTCGGGACAGCCCGGGGACTATGGCTACACCTTC.

The gene calls are TRBV28 and TRBJ2-3, with D unclear. The V end lost 5 bases, the J end lost 2 bases, and 14 bases lay between the germline ends. This CDR3 region has 15 residues. Germline V gene sequence: CDR1 MDHEN, CDR2 SYDVKM. The CDR3 is CASSGEGSTTDTQYF. The CDR3 DNA follows: TGTGCCAGCAGTGGCGAAGGATCAACCACAGATACGCAGTATTTT.

This clonotype was seen only a few times. The gene calls are TRBV19 and TRBJ2-7, with a tentative D call TRBD1 (6 bases). Germline V gives CDR1 LNHDA, CDR2 SQIVND (reference sequence). CDR3 length: 13 amino acids. Trimming pared 6 bases from V and 5 bases from J, leaving 14 bases between. Here the CDR3 reads CASRTTGLNEQYF. The DNA for the CDR3 is TGTGCCAGTAGAACAACAGGGCTCAACGAGCAGTACTTC.

The chain links TRBV19 to TRBJ1-5; possible D gene TRBD1, 6 bases. The CDR3 consists of 16 residues. The V gene's germline CDR1 is LNHDA and CDR2 SQIVND (reference sequence). Trimming left V 6 bases short and J 1 base short, with 16 bases between. This CDR3 is CASRTVGGSSNQPQHF. CDR3 coding DNA: TGTGCCAGTAGGACGGTGGGGGGCTCGAGCAATCAGCCCCAGCATTTT. Full variable domain (missing parts from reference TRBV19 and TRBJ1-5): DGGITQSPKYLFRKEGQNVTLSCEQNLNHDAMYWYRQDPGQGLRLIYYSQIVNDFQKGDIAEGYSVSREKKESFPLTVTSAQKNPTAFYLCASRTVGGSSNQPQHFGDGTRLSIL.

The chain carries TRBV28 and TRBJ1-1; no clear D gene. The CDR3 length is 13 residues. Germline values: CDR1 MDHEN, CDR2 SYDVKM. Trimming removed 1 base at V and 7 bases at J, with 10 bases between. CDR3 amino acids: CASSLSRMLEAFF. The DNA of the CDR3 is TGTGCCAGCAGTTTATCCCGGATGCTTGAAGCTTTCTTT.